One sample yielded the 15 T cell receptor beta chains listed below, sequenced in a study of graft-versus-host responses after intestinal transplantation. Data came from immunoSEQ multiplex PCR; TCRdb stores just in-frame clones and leaves some out. The sample holds roughly 40,000 clones, 91% seen once. The sequencing here drew on PBMCs, taken approximately 320 days after intestinal transplant. These receptors were collected from a human patient who received an intestinal transplant, so some T cells may come from the graft donor.

The chain recombines TRBV5-1 with TRBJ2-2; the D gene could be TRBD1 or TRBD2 (5 bases each). CDR1 and CDR2 (germline): SGHRS, YFSETQ. The V end was cut by 4 bases, the J end by 6 bases, with 16 bases between. The length of the CDR3 is 15 residues. The CDR3 protein is CASSVGLASSGELFF. In nucleotides, the CDR3 is TGCGCCAGCAGCGTGGGGCTAGCCAGTTCCGGGGAGCTGTTTTTT.

The V gene is TRBV2, the J gene TRBJ2-5, with 7 bases aligning to TRBD2. There are 14 residues in the CDR3. The V gene end was trimmed by 3 bases and the J gene end by 2 bases; junction bases not matched to a gene: 3. The V gene's germline CDR1 is SNHLY and CDR2 FYNNEI. The CDR3 spells CASSDGRGQETQYF. In nucleotides, the CDR3 is TGTGCCAGCAGTGATGGGCGGGGGCAAGAGACCCAGTACTTC.

V usage is TRBV25-1 and J usage is TRBJ1-2; the D gene is possibly TRBD1 (5 bases). Germline assignment: CDR1 MGHDK and CDR2 SYGVNS. V dropped 1 base and J dropped 0 bases, with 6 bases sitting between them. The CDR3 is made up of 14 amino acids. CDR3 sequence: CASSEWGANYGYTF. CDR3 DNA sequence: TGTGCCAGCAGTGAATGGGGGGCTAACTATGGCTACACCTTC.

Comments on this clone: Other DNA sequences of this sample code for an identical CDR3. The genes are TRBV2 and TRBJ1-2, with D unclear. This CDR3 region has 14 residues. V was cut by 2 bases and J by 9 bases, with 16 bases left in between. Germline CDR1 and CDR2: SNHLY and FYNNEI. The CDR3 region is CASSETLQSRSYTF. The CDR3 nucleotides read TGTGCCAGCAGTGAAACCCTCCAGTCTAGGAGCTACACCTTC.

This clone is a singleton in its sample. The chain is built from TRBV10-3 and TRBJ2-5, with 10 bases matching TRBD2. CDR1 is ENHRY, CDR2 SYGVKD, per germline. Trimming removed 4 bases from V and 3 bases from J; junction bases left unmatched: 2. The CDR3 has 14 amino acids. This chain's CDR3 is CAISGTSGEETQYF. DNA for the CDR3: TGTGCCATCAGTGGGACTAGCGGAGAAGAGACCCAGTACTTC.

The CDR3 bases are TGTGCCAGCAGCCCAGTAGGCGGGAGCACCTACAATGAGCAGTTCTTC. It translates to CASSPVGGSTYNEQFF. J is TRBJ2-1 and V is TRBV5-4; 7 nucleotides match TRBD2. The CDR3 spans 16 residues. The trim removed 4 bases at V and 2 bases at J, leaving 9 bases unmatched. Germline loops: CDR1 SGHNT, CDR2 YYREEE (reference sequence). Full variable domain (remainder filled in from reference TRBV5-4 and TRBJ2-1): ETGVTQSPTHLIKTRGQQVTLRCSSQSGHNTVSWYQQALGQGPQFIFQYYREEENGRGNFPPRFSGLQFPNYSSELNVNALELDDSALYLCASSPVGGSTYNEQFFGPGTRLTVL.

The V gene is TRBV18, the J gene TRBJ1-1; D remains unclear. The ends were cut back, 2 bases at V and 1 base at J, with 2 bases in the middle. The CDR3 totals 12 residues. The V gene's germline CDR1 is KGHSH and CDR2 LQKENI. The CDR3 coding sequence is TGTGCCAGCTCACCAGGGAACACTGAAGCTTTCTTT. Protein product: CASSPGNTEAFF.

The genes are TRBV9 and TRBJ2-3; TRBD2 aligns across 7 bases. Germline V lookup: CDR1 SGDLS, CDR2 YYNGEE. The CDR3 covers 16 residues. V was pared by 0 bases and J by 0 bases, with 4 bases of the junction left unmatched. CDR3 amino acids: CASSVARRGSTDTQYF. The CDR3 DNA reads as TGTGCCAGCAGCGTAGCAAGGCGGGGGAGCACAGATACGCAGTATTTT. Full variable domain (outside the CDR3, taken from reference TRBV9 and TRBJ2-3): DSGVTQTPKHLITATGQRVTLRCSPRSGDLSVYWYQQSLDQGLQFLIQYYNGEERAKGNILERFSAQQFPDLHSELNLSSLELGDSALYFCASSVARRGSTDTQYFGPGTRLTVL.

This chain uses TRBV11-3 with TRBJ2-1; 8 nucleotides match TRBD1. The germline V gene encodes CDR1 SGHNT and CDR2 YENEEA. The length of the CDR3 is 15 residues. Germline trimming cut 2 bases from V and 5 bases from J; bases unmatched to any gene: 5. CDR3 sequence: CASSLRQGLNNEQFF. The CDR3 nucleotides are TGTGCCAGCAGCTTAAGACAGGGGCTTAACAATGAGCAGTTCTTC.

The chain combines TRBV28 with TRBJ2-1, with 11 nucleotides matching TRBD1. V shed 1 base, J shed 9 bases, and the junction held 11 bases outside the gene matches. Germline values: CDR1 MDHEN, CDR2 SYDVKM. The CDR3 has 17 amino acids. DNA of the CDR3: TGTGCCAGCAGTTTATCGGTGAGGACAGGGGGCGGGAGTGAGCAGTTCTTC. Translating it yields CASSLSVRTGGGSEQFF. Full variable domain (remainder filled in from reference TRBV28 and TRBJ2-1): DVKVTQSSRYLVKRTGEKVFLECVQDMDHENMFWYRQDPGLGLRLIYFSYDVKMKEKGDIPEGYSVSREKKERFSLILESASTNQTSMYLCASSLSVRTGGGSEQFFGPGTRLTVL.

V is TRBV29-1 and J is TRBJ2-1; tentatively, D is TRBD1 or TRBD2 (6 bases each). The CDR3 has 13 amino acids. The ends were cut back, 4 bases at V and 3 bases at J, with 10 bases in the middle. CDR1 is SQVTM and CDR2 is ANQGSEA in the germline V gene. The CDR3 spells CSVGGRDYNEQFF. CDR3 in DNA: TGCAGCGTTGGGGGGCGGGACTACAATGAGCAGTTCTTC.

This sequence joins TRBV9 and TRBJ2-5, with a possible D match to TRBD1 (6 bases). The CDR3 is 15 residues long. Deletions cut 2 bases from V and 4 bases from J, with 15 bases between. Germline V gene lookup returns CDR1 SGDLS and CDR2 YYNGEE. CDR3: CASSVDQGSAETQYF. CDR3 sequence (DNA): TGTGCCAGCAGCGTCGACCAGGGGAGCGCAGAGACCCAGTACTTC.

This clone was observed a single time. The gene calls are TRBV18 and TRBJ2-3, with D unresolved. This CDR3 region has 13 residues. Germline V gene sequence: CDR1 KGHSH, CDR2 LQKENI. Trimming left V 6 bases short and J 5 bases short, with 12 bases between. CDR3 amino acids: CASSLALGDTQYF. In DNA, the CDR3 is TGTGCCAGCTCCCTGGCGCTTGGAGATACGCAGTATTTT.

The chain carries TRBV9 and TRBJ2-5, with D maybe TRBD2 (6 bases). The CDR3 extends over 14 amino acids. The V end was cut by 0 bases, the J end by 7 bases, with 13 bases between. Germline CDR1 reads SGDLS; CDR2 reads YYNGEE. This chain's CDR3 is CASSVEREVGTQYF. The CDR3, as DNA: TGTGCCAGCAGCGTAGAAAGGGAGGTGGGGACCCAGTACTTC.

J is TRBJ1-5 and V is TRBV28; tentatively, D is TRBD1 (5 bases). From germline, CDR1 is MDHEN and CDR2 SYDVKM. Trimming removed 2 bases from V and 3 bases from J, with 8 bases in between. The CDR3 totals 14 residues. CDR3 in amino acids: CASSLPGLNQPQHF. The CDR3 nucleotides are TGTGCCAGCAGTTTACCAGGGCTCAATCAGCCCCAGCATTTT.